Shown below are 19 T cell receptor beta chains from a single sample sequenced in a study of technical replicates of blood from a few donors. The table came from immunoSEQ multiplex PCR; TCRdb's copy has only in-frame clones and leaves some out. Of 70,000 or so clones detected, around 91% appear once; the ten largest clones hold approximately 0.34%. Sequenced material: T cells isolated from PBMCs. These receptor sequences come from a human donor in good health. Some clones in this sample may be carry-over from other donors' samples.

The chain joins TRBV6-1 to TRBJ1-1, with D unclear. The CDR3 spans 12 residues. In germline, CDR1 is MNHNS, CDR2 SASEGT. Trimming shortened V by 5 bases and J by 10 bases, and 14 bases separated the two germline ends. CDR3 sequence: CASSLELRGAFF. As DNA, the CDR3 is TGTGCCAGCAGTTTAGAGCTTCGGGGAGCTTTCTTT.

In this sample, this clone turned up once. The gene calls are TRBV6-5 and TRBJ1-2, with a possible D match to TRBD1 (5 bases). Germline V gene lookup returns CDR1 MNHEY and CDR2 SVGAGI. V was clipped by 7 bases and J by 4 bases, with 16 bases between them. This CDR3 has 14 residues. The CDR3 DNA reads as TGTGCCAGCACCTCAACCAGGGTCCGCTATGGCTACACCTTC. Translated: CASTSTRVRYGYTF.

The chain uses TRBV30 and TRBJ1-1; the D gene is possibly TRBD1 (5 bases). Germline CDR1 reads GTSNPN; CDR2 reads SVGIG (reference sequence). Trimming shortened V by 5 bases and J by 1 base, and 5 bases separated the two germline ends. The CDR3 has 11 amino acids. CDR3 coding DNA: TGTGCCTGGGGACAGAACACTGAAGCTTTCTTT. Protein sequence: CAWGQNTEAFF.

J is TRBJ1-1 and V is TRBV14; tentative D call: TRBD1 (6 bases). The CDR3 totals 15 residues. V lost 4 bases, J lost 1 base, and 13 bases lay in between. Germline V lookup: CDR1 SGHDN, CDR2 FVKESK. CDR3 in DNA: TGTGCCAGCAGCCTTCGCTCAGGGGCGAACACTGAAGCTTTCTTT. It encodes CASSLRSGANTEAFF.

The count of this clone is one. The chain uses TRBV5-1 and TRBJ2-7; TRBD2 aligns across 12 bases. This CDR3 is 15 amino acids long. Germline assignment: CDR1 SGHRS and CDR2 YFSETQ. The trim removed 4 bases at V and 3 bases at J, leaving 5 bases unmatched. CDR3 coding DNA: TGCGCCAGCAGCAAACAGACTAGCGGGAGCTACGAGCAGTACTTC. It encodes CASSKQTSGSYEQYF.

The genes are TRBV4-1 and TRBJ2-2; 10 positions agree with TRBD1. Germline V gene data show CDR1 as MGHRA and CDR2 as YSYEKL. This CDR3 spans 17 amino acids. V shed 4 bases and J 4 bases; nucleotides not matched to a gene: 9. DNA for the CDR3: TGCGCCAGCAGCCGCATGCTCCGGGACAGGGGCACCGGGGAGCTGTTTTTT. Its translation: CASSRMLRDRGTGELFF.

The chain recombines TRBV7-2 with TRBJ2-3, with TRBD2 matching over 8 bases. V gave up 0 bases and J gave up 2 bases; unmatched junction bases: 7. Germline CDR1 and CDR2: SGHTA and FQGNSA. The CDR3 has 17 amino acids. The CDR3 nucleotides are TGTGCCAGCAGCTTAGCGCCACTAGCGGCAATCACAGATACGCAGTATTTT. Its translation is CASSLAPLAAITDTQYF.

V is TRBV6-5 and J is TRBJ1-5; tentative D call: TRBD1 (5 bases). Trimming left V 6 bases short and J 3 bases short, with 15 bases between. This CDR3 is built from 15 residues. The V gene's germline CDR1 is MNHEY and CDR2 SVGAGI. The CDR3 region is CASSAGTADNQPQHF. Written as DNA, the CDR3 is TGTGCCAGCAGCGCCGGGACTGCTGACAATCAGCCCCAGCATTTT.

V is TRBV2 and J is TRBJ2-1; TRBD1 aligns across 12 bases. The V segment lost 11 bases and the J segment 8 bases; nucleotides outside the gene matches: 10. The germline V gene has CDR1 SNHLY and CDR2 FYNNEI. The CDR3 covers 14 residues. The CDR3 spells CACPRDRGLDEQFF. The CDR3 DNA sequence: TGTGCCTGCCCCCGGGACAGGGGGCTCGATGAGCAGTTCTTC.

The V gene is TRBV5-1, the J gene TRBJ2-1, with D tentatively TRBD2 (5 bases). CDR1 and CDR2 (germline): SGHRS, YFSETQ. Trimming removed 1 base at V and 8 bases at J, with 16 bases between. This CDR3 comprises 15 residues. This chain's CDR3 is CASSLSTGIMHEQFF. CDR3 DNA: TGCGCCAGCAGCTTGTCTACGGGAATCATGCATGAGCAGTTCTTC.

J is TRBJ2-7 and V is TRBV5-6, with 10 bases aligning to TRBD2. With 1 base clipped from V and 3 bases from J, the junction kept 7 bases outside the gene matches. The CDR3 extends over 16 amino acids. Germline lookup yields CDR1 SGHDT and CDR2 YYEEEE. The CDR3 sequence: CASSLYSTSGYYEQYF. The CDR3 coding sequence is TGTGCCAGCAGCTTGTATTCGACTAGCGGGTACTACGAGCAGTACTTC.

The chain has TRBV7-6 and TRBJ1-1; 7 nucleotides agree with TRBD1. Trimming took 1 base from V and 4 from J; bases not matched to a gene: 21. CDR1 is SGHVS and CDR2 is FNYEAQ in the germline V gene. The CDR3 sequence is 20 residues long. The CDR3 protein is CASSLVEVGQAGWLGTEAFF. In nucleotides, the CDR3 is TGTGCCAGCAGCTTAGTCGAGGTCGGACAGGCAGGTTGGTTGGGCACTGAAGCTTTCTTT. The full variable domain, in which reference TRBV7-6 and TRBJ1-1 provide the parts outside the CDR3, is GAGVSQSPRYKVTKRGQDVALRCDPISGHVSLYWYRQALGQGPEFLTYFNYEAQQDKSGLPNDRFSAERPEGSISTLTIQRTEQRDSAMYRCASSLVEVGQAGWLGTEAFFGQGTRLTVV.

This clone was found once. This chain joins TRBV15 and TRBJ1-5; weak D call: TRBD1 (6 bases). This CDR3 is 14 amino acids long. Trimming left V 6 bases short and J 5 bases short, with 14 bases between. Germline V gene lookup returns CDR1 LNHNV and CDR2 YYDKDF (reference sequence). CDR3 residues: CATSKTGNYQPQHF. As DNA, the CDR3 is TGTGCCACCAGTAAGACAGGCAACTATCAGCCCCAGCATTTT.

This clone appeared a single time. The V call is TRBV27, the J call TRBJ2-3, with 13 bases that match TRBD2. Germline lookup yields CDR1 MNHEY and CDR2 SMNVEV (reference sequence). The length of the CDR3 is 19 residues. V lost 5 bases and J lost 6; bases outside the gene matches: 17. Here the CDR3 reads CASSQLLGTSGNGADTQYF. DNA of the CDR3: TGTGCCAGCAGTCAACTTCTCGGGACTAGCGGGAATGGGGCGGATACGCAGTATTTT.

In DNA form, the CDR3 reads TGCGCCAGCAGCGCACTGACCGGGACTAGGGGTGTACACGAGCAGTACTTC. This sequence encodes CASSALTGTRGVHEQYF. The chain combines TRBV5-1 with TRBJ2-7, with 8 nucleotides matching TRBD2. Germline trimming cut 4 bases from V and 5 bases from J; bases unmatched to any gene: 17. CDR1 is SGHRS, CDR2 YFSETQ, per germline. The CDR3 has 17 residues.

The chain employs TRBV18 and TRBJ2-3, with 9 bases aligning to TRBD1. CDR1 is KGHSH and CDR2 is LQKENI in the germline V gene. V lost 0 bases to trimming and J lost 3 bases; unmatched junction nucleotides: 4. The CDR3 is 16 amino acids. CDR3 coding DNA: TGTGCCAGCTCACCACCGGGGACAGGGAAAACAGATACGCAGTATTTT. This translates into CASSPPGTGKTDTQYF.

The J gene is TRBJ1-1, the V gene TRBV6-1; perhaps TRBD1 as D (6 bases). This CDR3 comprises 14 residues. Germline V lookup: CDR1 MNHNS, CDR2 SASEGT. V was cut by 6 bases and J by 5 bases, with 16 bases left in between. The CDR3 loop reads CASSATGLATEAFF. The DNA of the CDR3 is TGTGCCAGCAGCGCCACAGGGTTGGCGACTGAAGCTTTCTTT.

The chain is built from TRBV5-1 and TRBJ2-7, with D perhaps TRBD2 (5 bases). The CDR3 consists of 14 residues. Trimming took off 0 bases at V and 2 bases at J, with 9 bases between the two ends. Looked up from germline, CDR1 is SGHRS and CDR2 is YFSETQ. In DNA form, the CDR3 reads TGCGCCAGCAGCTTGGCCGGACTCCCCTACGAGCAGTACTTC. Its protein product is CASSLAGLPYEQYF. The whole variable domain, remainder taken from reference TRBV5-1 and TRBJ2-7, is KAGVTQTPRYLIKTRGQQVTLSCSPISGHRSVSWYQQTPGQGLQFLFEYFSETQRNKGNFPGRFSGRQFSNSRSEMNVSTLELGDSALYLCASSLAGLPYEQYFGPGTRLTVT.

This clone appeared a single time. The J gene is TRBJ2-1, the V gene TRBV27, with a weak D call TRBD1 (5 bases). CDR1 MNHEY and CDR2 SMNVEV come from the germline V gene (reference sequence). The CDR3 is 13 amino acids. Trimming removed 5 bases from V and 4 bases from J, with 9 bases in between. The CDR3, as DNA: TGTGCCAGCAGTCTCGACAGTTACAATGAGCAGTTCTTC. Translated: CASSLDSYNEQFF.